In this sample, the clone carrying this TCR beta chain turned up once. CDR1 KGHSH and CDR2 LQKENI come from the germline V gene. V trimming: 5 bases; J trimming: 2 bases; junction bases outside the gene matches: 6. There are 15 residues in the CDR3. The data stem from a study of a mutant IDH1 vaccine in newly diagnosed glioma. Study context: Previous care, which was radiotherapy, temozolomide, or both, most often involved both.

The time point is: baseline, week 1 (first vaccination visit). Described treatment: pre-vaccination baseline after standard-of-care therapy. Each donor presented with a new WHO grade 3 or 4 astrocytoma that tested IDH1-mutant and showed ATRX loss. The assay was immunoSEQ multiplex PCR, and TCRdb's table has in-frame clones only and misses some. The table records around 60,000 clones, around 92% of them present only once. The sample in question was PBMCs, obtained from a glioma patient treated with radiotherapy, temozolomide or both. J is TRBJ2-7 and V is TRBV18, with TRBD1 matching over 10 bases. This clonotype was obtained from a man aged 50-60 years with glioma. CDR3 in amino acids: CASSTGTGAPYEQYF. For the CDR3, the DNA is TGTGCCAGCTCAACCGGGACAGGGGCCCCCTACGAGCAGTACTTC.